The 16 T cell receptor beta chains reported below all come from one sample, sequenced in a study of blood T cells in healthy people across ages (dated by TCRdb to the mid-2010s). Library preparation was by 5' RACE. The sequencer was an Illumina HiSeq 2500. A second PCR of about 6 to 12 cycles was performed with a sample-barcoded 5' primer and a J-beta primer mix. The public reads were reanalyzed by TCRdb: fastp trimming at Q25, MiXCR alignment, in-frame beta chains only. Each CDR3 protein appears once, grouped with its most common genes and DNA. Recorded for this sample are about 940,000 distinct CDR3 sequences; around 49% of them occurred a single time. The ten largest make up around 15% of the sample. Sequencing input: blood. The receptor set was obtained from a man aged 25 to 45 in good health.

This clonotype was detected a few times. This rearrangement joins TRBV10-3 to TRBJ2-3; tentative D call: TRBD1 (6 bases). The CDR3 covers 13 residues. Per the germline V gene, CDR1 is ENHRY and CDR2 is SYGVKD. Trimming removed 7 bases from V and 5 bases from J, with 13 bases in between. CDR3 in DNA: TGTGCCATCACCTCACAGGGAAAAGATACGCAGTATTTT. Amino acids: CAITSQGKDTQYF.

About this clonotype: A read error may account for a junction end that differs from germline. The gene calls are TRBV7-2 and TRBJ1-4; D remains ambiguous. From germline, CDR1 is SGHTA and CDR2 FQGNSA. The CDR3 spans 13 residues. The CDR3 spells CACSPGLREKLFF. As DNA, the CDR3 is TGTGCCTGCAGCCCAGGACTTCGTGAAAAACTGTTTTTT.

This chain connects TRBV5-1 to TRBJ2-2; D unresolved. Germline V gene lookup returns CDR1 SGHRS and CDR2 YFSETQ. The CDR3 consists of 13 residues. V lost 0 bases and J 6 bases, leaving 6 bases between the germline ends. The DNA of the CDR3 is TGCGCCAGCAGCTTGGCAACGTCCGGGGAGCTGTTTTTT. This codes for CASSLATSGELFF.

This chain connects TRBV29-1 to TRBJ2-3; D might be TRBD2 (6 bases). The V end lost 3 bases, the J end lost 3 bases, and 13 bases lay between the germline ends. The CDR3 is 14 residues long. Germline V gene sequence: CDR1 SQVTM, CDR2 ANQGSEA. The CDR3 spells CSVDRRGMTDTQYF. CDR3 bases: TGCAGCGTTGACCGGCGGGGAATGACAGATACGCAGTATTTT.

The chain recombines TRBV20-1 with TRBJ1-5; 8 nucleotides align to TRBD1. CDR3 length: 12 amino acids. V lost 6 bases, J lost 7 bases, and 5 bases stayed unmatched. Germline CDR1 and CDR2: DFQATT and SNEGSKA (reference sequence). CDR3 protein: CSARTGTQPQHF. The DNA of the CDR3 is TGCAGTGCCCGGACAGGGACCCAGCCCCAGCATTTT.

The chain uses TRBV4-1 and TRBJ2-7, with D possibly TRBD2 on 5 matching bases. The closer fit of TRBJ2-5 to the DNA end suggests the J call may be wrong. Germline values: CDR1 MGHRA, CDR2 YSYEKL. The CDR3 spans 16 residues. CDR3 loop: CASSQILAAVGETQYF. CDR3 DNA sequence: TGCGCCAGCAGCCAAATTTTGGCAGCGGTGGGTGAGACCCAGTACTTC.

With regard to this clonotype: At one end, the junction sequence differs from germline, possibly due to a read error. CDR3 nucleotide sequence: TGCGCCGGCAGCTCAGCAGGGGGCTACAATGAGCAGTTCTTC. It codes for CAGSSAGGYNEQFF. The gene calls are TRBV5-1 and TRBJ2-1; 7 positions agree with TRBD1. The CDR3 covers 14 residues. Germline V CDR1 and CDR2: SGHRS, YFSETQ.

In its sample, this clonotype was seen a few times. As DNA, the CDR3 is TGCGCCAGCAGCCAAGATCGTGGATCAGGTAGCTCCTACGAGCAGTACTTC. The encoded protein is CASSQDRGSGSSYEQYF. J is TRBJ2-7 and V is TRBV4-3; D unresolved. CDR3 length equals 17 residues. Germline loops: CDR1 LGHNA, CDR2 YSLEER. V was shortened by 0 bases and J by 0 bases, with 15 bases between the two germline ends.

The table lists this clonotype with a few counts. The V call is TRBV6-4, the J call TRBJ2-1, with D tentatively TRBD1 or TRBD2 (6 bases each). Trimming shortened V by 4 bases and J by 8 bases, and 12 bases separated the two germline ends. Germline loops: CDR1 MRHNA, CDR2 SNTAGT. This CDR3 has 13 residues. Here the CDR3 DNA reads TGTGCCAGCAGTGGGGGGGCCCATGATGAGCAGTTCTTC. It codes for CASSGGAHDEQFF.

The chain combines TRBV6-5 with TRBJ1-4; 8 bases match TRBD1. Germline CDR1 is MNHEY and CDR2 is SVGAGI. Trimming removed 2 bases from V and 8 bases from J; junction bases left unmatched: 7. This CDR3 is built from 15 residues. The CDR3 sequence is CASSYGQGAWEKLFF. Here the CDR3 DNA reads TGTGCCAGCAGTTACGGCCAGGGGGCTTGGGAAAAACTGTTTTTT.

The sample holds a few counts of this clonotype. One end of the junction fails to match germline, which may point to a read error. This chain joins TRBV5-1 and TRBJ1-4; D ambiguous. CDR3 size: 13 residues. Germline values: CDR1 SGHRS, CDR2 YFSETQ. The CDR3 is CASKDGTNEKLFF. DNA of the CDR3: TGCGCGAGCAAGGATGGCACTAATGAAAAACTGTTTTTT. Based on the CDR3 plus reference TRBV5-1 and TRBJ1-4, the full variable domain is KAGVTQTPRYLIKTRGQQVTLSCSPISGHRSVSWYQQTPGQGLQFLFEYFSETQRNKGNFPGRFSGRQFSNSRSEMNVSTLELGDSALYLCASKDGTNEKLFFGSGTQLSVL.

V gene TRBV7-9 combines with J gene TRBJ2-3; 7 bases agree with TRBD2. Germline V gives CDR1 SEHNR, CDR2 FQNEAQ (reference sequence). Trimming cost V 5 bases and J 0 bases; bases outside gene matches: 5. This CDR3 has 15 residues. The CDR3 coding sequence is TGTGCCAGCAGCCAGGGACTACTTAGCACAGATACGCAGTATTTT. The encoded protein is CASSQGLLSTDTQYF.

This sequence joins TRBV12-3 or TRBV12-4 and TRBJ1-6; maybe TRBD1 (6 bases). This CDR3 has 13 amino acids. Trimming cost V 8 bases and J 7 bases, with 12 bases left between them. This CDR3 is CASGSGANSPLHF. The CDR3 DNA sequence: TGTGCCAGCGGCTCAGGGGCCAATTCACCCCTCCACTTT.

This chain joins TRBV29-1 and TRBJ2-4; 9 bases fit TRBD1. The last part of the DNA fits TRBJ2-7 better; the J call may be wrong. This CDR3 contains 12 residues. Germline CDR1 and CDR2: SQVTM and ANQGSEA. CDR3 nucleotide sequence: TGCAGCGCTGAGGGACAGGGTTACGAGCAGTACTTC. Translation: CSAEGQGYEQYF.

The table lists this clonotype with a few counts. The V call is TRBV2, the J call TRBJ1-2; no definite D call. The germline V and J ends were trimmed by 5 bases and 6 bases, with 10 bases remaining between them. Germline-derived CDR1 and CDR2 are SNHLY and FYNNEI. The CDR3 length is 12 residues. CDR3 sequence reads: CASSSDKDGYTF. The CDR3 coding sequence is TGTGCCAGCAGTTCAGATAAGGATGGCTACACCTTC.

For the CDR3, the DNA is TGCGCCAGCAGCCTACGGGACAGACCACATGGCTACACCTTC. Translated: CASSLRDRPHGYTF. This chain links TRBV4-3 with TRBJ1-2; 7 positions match TRBD1. This CDR3 comprises 14 residues. Looked up from germline, CDR1 is LGHNA and CDR2 is YSLEER. V lost 4 bases to trimming and J lost 6 bases; unmatched junction nucleotides: 8.